Listed below are T cell receptor beta chains from one sample, sequenced in a study of neurological immune-mediated disorders. TCRdb reprocessed the 5' RACE reads via MiXCR and lists one record per CDR3 protein. The repertoire consists of about 20,000 distinct CDR3 sequences, with about a quarter occurring once and the leading ten covering roughly a third. Material for sequencing was PBMCs. These receptors were taken from a man over 45 with HTLV-1-associated myelopathy (HAM/TSP). Each CDR3 is given with its conserved first and last residue. D genes are given only for firm matches. For some rows the clone size is stated as once, few or many, or as a class when expanded; others skip it.

size | J | D | V | DNA | CDR3
NA | TRBJ2-3 | TRBD1 | TRBV18 | TGTGCCAGCTCACCACCGGGACAGGGCTCAGATACGCAGTATTTT | CASSPPGQGSDTQYF
many | TRBJ1-2 | NA | TRBV20-1 | TGCAGTGCTAGAGACGCGGGTGCAGACTACACCTTC | CSARDAGADYTF
NA | TRBJ2-5 | NA | TRBV5-1 | TGCGCCAGCAGCTTGTCCCAAGATACCCAGTACTTC | CASSLSQDTQYF
few | TRBJ2-7 | TRBD1 | TRBV11-2 | TGTGCCAGCAGCCACTACAGGGGGCAGGCCTACGAGCAGTACTTC | CASSHYRGQAYEQYF
many | TRBJ1-2 | NA | TRBV3-1 | TGTGCCAGCAGCCAAGATCAATTCAGGGGCTATGGCTACACCTTC | CASSQDQFRGYGYTF
few | TRBJ2-3 | TRBD1 | TRBV20-1 | TGCAGTGCTCGAGGGGGACAGGGTTTAAGCACAGATACGCAGTATTTT | CSARGGQGLSTDTQYF
once | TRBJ1-5 | NA | TRBV20-1 | TGCAGTGCTAGAAGGGCCGAAGGCAATCAGCCCCAGCATTTT | CSARRAEGNQPQHF
NA | TRBJ2-2 | NA | TRBV20-1 | TGCAGTGCTAGGGGAGGACGGTCGAACACCGGGGAGCTGTTTTTT | CSARGGRSNTGELFF
NA | TRBJ2-5 | TRBD2 | TRBV3-1 | TGTGCCAGCAGCCAAGATAGCGGGGCGAGCCAAGAGACCCAGTACTTC | CASSQDSGASQETQYF
few | TRBJ1-1 | NA | TRBV14 | TGTGCCAGCAGCCCGCCCAGCAGGCTCGAAGCTTTCTTT | CASSPPSRLEAFF
many | TRBJ2-1 | TRBD2 | TRBV27 | TGTGCCAGCAGTTCGGGACTAAGAGAGCAGTTCTTC | CASSSGLREQFF
NA | TRBJ1-5 | NA | TRBV7-2 | TGTGCCAGCAGCTTTTCCCAGGGTGACCAGCCCCAGCATTTT | CASSFSQGDQPQHF
NA | TRBJ1-4 | TRBD1 | TRBV5-1 | TGCGCCAGCAGCGGGACAGGTACCGAAAATGAAAAACTGTTTTTT | CASSGTGTENEKLFF
many | TRBJ2-7 | TRBD1 | TRBV5-1 | TGCGCCAGCAGCTTGCGGGGGACAGGGAGCTACGAGCAGTACTTC | CASSLRGTGSYEQYF
many | TRBJ2-4 | NA | TRBV5-6 | TGTGCCAGCAGCTTGGGACCGGGACCCAAGTCCCAAGCCAAAAACATTCAGTACTTC | CASSLGPGPKSQAKNIQYF
NA | TRBJ2-1 | NA | TRBV19 | TGTGCCAGTAGTAGAATACCTACGGCCGACTGGCGTGATGAGCAGTTCTTC | CASSRIPTADWRDEQFF
NA | TRBJ1-2 | NA | TRBV6-5 | TGTGCCAGCAGTTACTCGGCGACAGGCCGTCGTGGCTACACCTTC | CASSYSATGRRGYTF
NA | TRBJ2-7 | NA | TRBV5-6 | TGTGCCAGCAGCTTAAGGCAGGGGAAGTTCGAGCAGTACTTC | CASSLRQGKFEQYF
NA | TRBJ1-4 | NA | TRBV12-3/TRBV12-4 | TGTGCCATCGCCCGTGAGGGTGAGCGAAAACTGTTTTTT | CAIAREGERKLFF
few | TRBJ1-5 | TRBD1 | TRBV20-1 | TGCAGTGCTAGGGCAGGGGGCGCGTCGAGCAATCAGCCCCAGCATTTT | CSARAGGASSNQPQHF
medium-sized | TRBJ1-2 | TRBD1 | TRBV5-1 | TGCGCCAGCAACGGACAGGGCCTAAACTATGGCTACACCTTC | CASNGQGLNYGYTF
few | TRBJ1-2 | TRBD1 | TRBV10-3 | TGTGCCATCAGTGAGCCCCGGACAGGGCGGGATGGCTACACCTTC | CAISEPRTGRDGYTF
NA | TRBJ2-5 | NA | TRBV3-1 | TGTGCCAGCAGCCGCCAAGAGACCCAGTACTTC | CASSRQETQYF
few | TRBJ1-4 | NA | TRBV14 | TGTGCCAGCAGCTCTCCCGGTGCCGGACCTAATGAAAAACTGTTTTTT | CASSSPGAGPNEKLFF
NA | TRBJ2-3 | TRBD2 | TRBV28 | TGTGCCAGCAGTTTATGGACTAGCCGGAGCACAGATACGCAGTATTTT | CASSLWTSRSTDTQYF
few | TRBJ2-3 | TRBD2 | TRBV20-1 | TGCAGTGCAAGCGGGCGACTAGCGGGAGCAGATACGCAGTATTTT | CSASGRLAGADTQYF
few | TRBJ2-7 | NA | TRBV20-1 | TGCAGTGCTAGAGTTATCGGGCCTAGCGTATCCTACGAGCAGTACTTC | CSARVIGPSVSYEQYF
few | TRBJ2-5 | TRBD1 | TRBV5-1 | TGCGCCAGCAAACCGGGACAGACAGGGACCCAGTACTTC | CASKPGQTGTQYF
NA | TRBJ2-2 | NA | TRBV20-1 | TGCAGTGCTAGAGATAGTGCAGCGGCGGACACCGGGGAGCTGTTTTTT | CSARDSAAADTGELFF
NA | TRBJ2-1 | TRBD2 | TRBV5-1 | TGCGCCAGCAGCGTGACCGGGACTAGACGGAATGAGCAGTTCTTC | CASSVTGTRRNEQFF
many | TRBJ2-3 | NA | TRBV6-4 | TGTGCCAGCAGTGACCGGGCAGGGGGCACAGATACGCAGTATTTT | CASSDRAGGTDTQYF
few | TRBJ2-5 | NA | TRBV20-1 | TGCAGTGCTCCCCCAGACAGCCAAGAGACCCAGTACTTC | CSAPPDSQETQYF
NA | TRBJ1-5 | TRBD1 | TRBV18 | TGTGCCAGCTCACCAGGGACAGATAGCAATCAGCCCCAGCATTTT | CASSPGTDSNQPQHF
NA | TRBJ2-5 | TRBD1 | TRBV6-1 | TGTGCCAGCACCCTGGGACAGCAAGAGACCCAGTACTTC | CASTLGQQETQYF
NA | TRBJ2-7 | TRBD2 | TRBV20-1 | TGCAGTGCTAGAGCGAGACTAGCGTTTTCCGAGCAGTACTTC | CSARARLAFSEQYF
NA | TRBJ2-5 | NA | TRBV5-1 | TGCGCCAGCAGCTCCGGGGAGTTTGAAGAGACCCAGTACTTC | CASSSGEFEETQYF
few | TRBJ2-3 | TRBD2 | TRBV5-1 | TGCGCCAGCAGCTTGGCCGGGACTAGAGGAGATACGCAGTATTTT | CASSLAGTRGDTQYF
NA | TRBJ2-3 | NA | TRBV30 | TGTGCCTGGAGCGGGGGCACAGATACGCAGTATTTT | CAWSGGTDTQYF
many | TRBJ2-4 | NA | TRBV5-6 | TGTGCCAGCAGCTTGAGACTAGCCAAAAACATTCAGTACTTC | CASSLRLAKNIQYF
many | TRBJ2-7 | TRBD2 | TRBV19 | TGTGCCAGTAGTATGGTTGCGGGGGAATCCTACGAGCAGTACTTC | CASSMVAGESYEQYF
few | TRBJ1-6 | NA | TRBV10-3 | TGTGCCATCAGTGCGGGGACCTCCTATAATTCACCCCTCCACTTT | CAISAGTSYNSPLHF
few | TRBJ2-1 | TRBD2 | TRBV20-1 | TGCAGTGCTATGGGAACCGGGACTAGCGGGGGGATCTTTATCTTC | CSAMGTGTSGGIFIF
NA | TRBJ1-3 | NA | TRBV12-3/TRBV12-4 | TGTGCCAGCAGTTTAGGGGTGTTGGGAGGGACTTCTGGAAACACCATATATTTT | CASSLGVLGGTSGNTIYF
NA | TRBJ1-5 | TRBD1 | TRBV7-9 | TGTGCCAGCAGCCTACAGGGGAATCAGCCCCAGCATTTT | CASSLQGNQPQHF
many | TRBJ2-5 | NA | TRBV7-9 | TGTGCCAGCAGCTTAATTGAAGGCCGTTGGGAGACCCAGTACTTC | CASSLIEGRWETQYF
medium-sized | TRBJ2-1 | TRBD2 | TRBV20-1 | TGCAGTGCTAGGGTAGCGGGAGGGTACAATGAGCAGTTCTTC | CSARVAGGYNEQFF
few | TRBJ2-3 | NA | TRBV20-1 | TGCAGTGCTAGAGATGGGGGGACAGTTCATACCCGCACAGATACGCAGTATTTT | CSARDGGTVHTRTDTQYF
few | TRBJ2-3 | NA | TRBV5-1 | TGCGCCAGCAGCTTGGAAGGGACCTTCACAGATACGCAGTATTTT | CASSLEGTFTDTQYF
medium-sized | TRBJ2-1 | NA | TRBV20-1 | TGCAGTGCTAGAGACATGGGGGGAGCCTACAATGAGCAGTTCTTC | CSARDMGGAYNEQFF
medium-sized | TRBJ1-1 | NA | TRBV5-1 | TGCGCCAGCAGCCCAACGGCGATCAAGGCTGAAGCTTTCTTT | CASSPTAIKAEAFF
NA | TRBJ1-5 | NA | TRBV12-3/TRBV12-4 | TGTGCCAGCAGTTTGAAATGGATTTTCGGTCAGCCCCAGCATTTT | CASSLKWIFGQPQHF
NA | TRBJ2-7 | TRBD1 | TRBV5-1 | TGCGCCAGCAGCTTGGAGGGACAGGGAGACGAGCAGTACTTC | CASSLEGQGDEQYF
many | TRBJ2-7 | TRBD2 | TRBV27 | TGTGCCAGCACGCCTAGCGGGGCCCACGAGCAGTACTTC | CASTPSGAHEQYF
many | TRBJ2-3 | TRBD2 | TRBV10-3 | TGTGCCATCAGTGAGCGCCGAAGACTAGCGGGGGACACAGATACGCAGTATTTT | CAISERRRLAGDTDTQYF
few | TRBJ2-1 | NA | TRBV28 | TGTGCCAGCAGTGGTATGGACGGGACCTTCAATGAGCAGTTCTTC | CASSGMDGTFNEQFF
few | TRBJ2-6 | NA | TRBV7-7 | TGTGCTAGCAGCACGTCAGAGTCTGGGGCCAACGTCCTGACTTTC | CASSTSESGANVLTF
NA | TRBJ2-1 | NA | TRBV6-6 | TGTGCCAGCAGTTACCTACGACAGGAACCGTTCTTC | CASSYLRQEPFF